The 25 T cell receptor beta chains presented below share a single source sample, sequenced in a study of cytomegalovirus exposure and HLA in healthy donors. It was with 60 Vbeta and 13 Jbeta primers that the PCR ran. Method: immunoSEQ multiplex PCR; TCRdb's copy keeps in-frame clones and lacks some. The sample carries 150,000 to 190,000 clones, around 80% recorded once. The sample comprised PBMCs. These receptor sequences come from a man between 18 and 35 years old in good health and CMV-seronegative.

The rearrangement uses TRBV5-1 and TRBJ1-2; possibly TRBD1 for D (5 bases). The V gene lost 5 bases and the J gene lost 5 bases, with 19 bases spanning the gap. Germline V gene lookup returns CDR1 SGHRS and CDR2 YFSETQ. The CDR3 totals 15 residues. As DNA, the CDR3 is TGCGCCAGCAGTTCTCAGCCCGGGGGAGGGTATGGCTACACCTTC. It specifies CASSSQPGGGYGYTF.

Concerning this clone: Within the sample, other DNA sequences also encode this same CDR3. This rearrangement joins TRBV14 to TRBJ2-7; 7 bases match TRBD2. V shed 3 bases, J shed 7 bases, and the junction held 12 bases outside the gene matches. Germline loops: CDR1 SGHDN, CDR2 FVKESK. CDR3 length: 15 amino acids. The CDR3 bases are TGTGCCAGCAGCCATCCGGGACTAAATCTCGGGGAGCAGTACTTC. The encoded protein is CASSHPGLNLGEQYF. The full variable domain, its missing parts supplied by reference TRBV14 and TRBJ2-7, is EAGVTQFPSHSVIEKGQTVTLRCDPISGHDNLYWYRRVMGKEIKFLLHFVKESKQDESGMPNNRFLAERTGGTYSTLKVQPAELEDSGVYFCASSHPGLNLGEQYFGPGTRLTVT.

V is TRBV7-2 and J is TRBJ1-1, with 8 bases that match TRBD1. Germline values: CDR1 SGHTA, CDR2 FQGNSA. The V segment lost 3 bases and the J segment 4 bases; nucleotides outside the gene matches: 4. The length of the CDR3 is 14 residues. In nucleotides, the CDR3 is TGTGCCAGCAGCTTTAACACAGGGGGCACTGAAGCTTTCTTT. Its protein product is CASSFNTGGTEAFF.

The V gene is TRBV6-5, the J gene TRBJ2-1; 13 nucleotides match TRBD2. CDR1 is MNHEY and CDR2 is SVGAGI in the germline V gene. Trimming at V came to 4 bases and at J to 8 bases, leaving 8 bases not matched to a gene. CDR3 size: 16 residues. The CDR3 DNA is TGTGCCAGCAGTTCCCGGACTAGCGGGAGTCTCTATGAGCAGTTCTTC. This codes for CASSSRTSGSLYEQFF.

The rearrangement uses TRBV11-2 and TRBJ2-1; TRBD2 is a possible D gene (6 bases). CDR1 and CDR2 from the germline V gene are SGHAT and FQNNGV. The V end was cut by 0 bases, the J end by 4 bases, with 10 bases between. CDR3 length: 15 residues. The CDR3 nucleotides read TGTGCCAGCAGCTTAGAGGCGCGGGGTTACAATGAGCAGTTCTTC. This codes for CASSLEARGYNEQFF.

About this clone itself: Distinct nucleotide sequences in the sample also encode this CDR3. The gene calls are TRBV27 and TRBJ2-2; D call uncertain. Germline V gene data show CDR1 as MNHEY and CDR2 as SMNVEV (reference sequence). V lost 3 bases to trimming and J lost 6 bases, with 5 bases between them. The CDR3 has 12 amino acids. The CDR3 is CASSFPSGELFF. As DNA, the CDR3 is TGTGCCAGCAGTTTCCCATCCGGGGAGCTGTTTTTT.

The sample holds a few counts of this clone. The rearrangement links TRBV5-4 to TRBJ2-5, with TRBD1 identical over 7 bases. This CDR3 is 13 amino acids long. Trimming at V came to 3 bases and at J to 4 bases, leaving 3 bases not matched to a gene. Germline V gene sequence: CDR1 SGHNT, CDR2 YYREEE (reference sequence). In nucleotides, the CDR3 is TGTGCCAGCAGCTGGACAGGACTAGAGACCCAGTACTTC. Amino acid sequence: CASSWTGLETQYF.

This clone has only a few counts. This chain joins TRBV19 and TRBJ2-6; TRBD1 is a possible D gene (6 bases). The CDR3 totals 15 residues. The germline V and J ends were trimmed by 7 bases and 2 bases, with 12 bases remaining between them. Looked up from germline, CDR1 is LNHDA and CDR2 is SQIVND (reference sequence). This CDR3 is CASTHGQTGANVLTF. The CDR3 DNA follows: TGTGCCAGTACCCACGGACAGACTGGGGCCAACGTCCTGACTTTC.

The chain uses TRBV5-1 and TRBJ1-3; 10 positions match TRBD1. Trimming at V came to 0 bases and at J to 2 bases, leaving 2 bases not matched to a gene. This CDR3 region has 16 residues. Germline V gives CDR1 SGHRS, CDR2 YFSETQ. CDR3 in amino acids: CASSLEGQGTGNTIYF. The CDR3 DNA follows: TGCGCCAGCAGCTTGGAGGGACAGGGGACTGGAAACACCATATATTTT. The full variable domain, its missing parts supplied by reference TRBV5-1 and TRBJ1-3, is KAGVTQTPRYLIKTRGQQVTLSCSPISGHRSVSWYQQTPGQGLQFLFEYFSETQRNKGNFPGRFSGRQFSNSRSEMNVSTLELGDSALYLCASSLEGQGTGNTIYFGEGSWLTVV.

The chain joins TRBV27 to TRBJ1-1, with unresolved D. The CDR3 sequence is 15 residues long. The V end was cut by 2 bases, the J end by 2 bases, with 12 bases between. Germline V gives CDR1 MNHEY, CDR2 SMNVEV (reference sequence). The CDR3 region is CASSLAPGSNTEAFF. For the CDR3, the DNA is TGTGCCAGCAGTTTAGCCCCGGGTTCCAACACTGAAGCTTTCTTT.

The chain has TRBV27 and TRBJ2-1, with D perhaps TRBD1 (6 bases). The CDR3 is made up of 15 amino acids. V dropped 5 bases and J dropped 5 bases, with 16 bases sitting between them. The germline V gene encodes CDR1 MNHEY and CDR2 SMNVEV (reference sequence). In DNA, the CDR3 is TGTGCCAGCAGTCCTTCCTTTTCAGGGGACAATGAGCAGTTCTTC. It is translated as CASSPSFSGDNEQFF.

The chain employs TRBV28 and TRBJ1-4; D might be TRBD1 (5 bases). This CDR3 comprises 17 residues. Germline V gene sequence: CDR1 MDHEN, CDR2 SYDVKM. Trimming removed 3 bases from V and 0 bases from J, with 14 bases in between. Here the CDR3 reads CASSFPGRGATNEKLFF. The DNA for the CDR3 is TGTGCCAGCAGTTTCCCGGGGCGGGGGGCAACTAATGAAAAACTGTTTTTT.

The chain is built from TRBV7-9 and TRBJ2-3; TRBD2 matches at 12 bases. This CDR3 comprises 18 residues. The V gene end was trimmed by 5 bases and the J gene end by 3 bases; junction bases not matched to a gene: 12. CDR1 and CDR2 from the germline V gene are SEHNR and FQNEAQ (reference sequence). CDR3 nucleotides: TGTGCCAGCAGCCCTCTTCTTAGACTAGCGGGAGCGACAGATACGCAGTATTTT. Translating gives CASSPLLRLAGATDTQYF.

This chain joins TRBV19 and TRBJ1-2; D perhaps matches TRBD1 (6 bases). Germline lookup yields CDR1 LNHDA and CDR2 SQIVND (reference sequence). CDR3 length: 13 residues. Trimming removed 4 bases from V and 3 bases from J, with 9 bases in between. DNA for the CDR3: TGTGCCAGTAGTACACAGGGCGACTATGGCTACACCTTC. It is translated as CASSTQGDYGYTF.

This clone is a singleton in its sample. At one of its ends the junction is not consistent with the germline gene, which may arise from a read error. The chain couples TRBV7-9 to TRBJ2-7; TRBD1 matches 10 bases. This CDR3 contains 15 residues. Looked up from germline, CDR1 is SEHNR and CDR2 is FQNEAQ (reference sequence). CDR3 region: CSSSSPGQGMHEQYF. The CDR3 DNA is TGTTCCAGCAGCTCTCCGGGACAGGGGATGCACGAGCAGTACTTC. Full variable domain (missing parts from reference TRBV7-9 and TRBJ2-7): DTGVSQNPRHKITKRGQNVTFRCDPISEHNRLYWYRQTLGQGPEFLTYFQNEAQLEKSRLLSDRFSAERPKGSFSTLEIQRTEQGDSAMYLCSSSSPGQGMHEQYFGPGTRLTVT.

V and J are TRBV19 and TRBJ2-5, with 9 bases that match TRBD2. This CDR3 region has 15 residues. Unmatched junction bases numbered 1, after V lost 2 bases and J lost 0 bases. Germline values: CDR1 LNHDA, CDR2 SQIVND (reference sequence). CDR3 loop: CASSILAGNQETQYF. The CDR3, as DNA: TGTGCCAGTAGTATACTAGCGGGGAACCAAGAGACCCAGTACTTC.

V gene TRBV27 combines with J gene TRBJ1-4; TRBD1 agrees at 12 bases. The germline V gene has CDR1 MNHEY and CDR2 SMNVEV (reference sequence). With V trimmed by 5 bases and J by 8 bases, 3 bases remained unmatched. CDR3 length equals 14 residues. The CDR3 sequence: CASSPGTGGEKLFF. CDR3 coding DNA: TGTGCCAGCAGTCCCGGGACAGGGGGCGAAAAACTGTTTTTT.

The rearrangement links TRBV19 to TRBJ2-7; a weak D match, TRBD1 (6 bases). Germline-derived CDR1 and CDR2 are LNHDA and SQIVND (reference sequence). The CDR3 is made up of 13 amino acids. V lost 3 bases and J 5 bases, leaving 11 bases between the germline ends. The CDR3 loop reads CASSIGSGDEQYF. CDR3 sequence (DNA): TGTGCCAGTAGTATTGGTTCAGGGGACGAGCAGTACTTC.

This rearrangement joins TRBV5-1 to TRBJ2-7; TRBD1 matches 7 bases. The CDR3 is made up of 12 amino acids. The V gene end was trimmed by 4 bases and the J gene end by 4 bases; junction bases not matched to a gene: 2. Germline V gene data show CDR1 as SGHRS and CDR2 as YFSETQ. CDR3 amino acids: CASSLGQYEQYF. The CDR3 nucleotides are TGCGCCAGCAGCCTGGGACAGTACGAGCAGTACTTC.

In this sample, this clone turned up a few times. The V and J genes are TRBV27 and TRBJ2-1, with TRBD2 matching 7 bases. The CDR3 consists of 15 residues. V was clipped by 3 bases and J by 11 bases; unmatched bases: 13. Germline lookup yields CDR1 MNHEY and CDR2 SMNVEV (reference sequence). The CDR3 DNA reads TGTGCCAGCAGTTTTCCCGGGACTACCGTGGGGAAGCAGTTCTTC. Encoded protein: CASSFPGTTVGKQFF.

This chain connects TRBV5-6 to TRBJ2-3, with 7 bases that match TRBD2. The CDR3 runs to 16 residues. CDR1 is SGHDT and CDR2 is YYEEEE in the germline V gene. With 6 bases clipped from V and 0 bases from J, the junction kept 10 bases outside the gene matches. CDR3 DNA sequence: TGTGCCAGCACCGTGGGTAGCGGGTCTAGCACAGATACGCAGTATTTT. It encodes CASTVGSGSSTDTQYF.

This rearrangement joins TRBV4-1 to TRBJ2-4; TRBD2 is a possible D gene (5 bases). This CDR3 comprises 16 residues. V lost 4 bases to trimming and J lost 1 base, with 14 bases between them. CDR1 MGHRA and CDR2 YSYEKL come from the germline V gene. The CDR3 here is CASSPGLAKAKNIQYF. The CDR3 nucleotides read TGCGCCAGCAGCCCTGGACTCGCGAAGGCCAAAAACATTCAGTACTTC.

The chain recombines TRBV7-8 with TRBJ2-7, with 13 bases aligning to TRBD2. The germline V gene has CDR1 SGHVS and CDR2 FQNEAQ. V lost 5 bases and J lost 7; bases outside the gene matches: 5. The CDR3 loop spans 14 amino acids. The CDR3 is CASSVTSGRGEQYF. Written as DNA, the CDR3 is TGTGCCAGCAGCGTAACTAGCGGGAGGGGAGAGCAGTACTTC.

The chain couples TRBV9 to TRBJ2-7; TRBD2 agrees at 10 bases. The CDR3 length is 16 residues. Germline CDR1 SGDLS, CDR2 YYNGEE. V shed 3 bases, J shed 4 bases, and the junction held 10 bases outside the gene matches. The CDR3 DNA reads as TGTGCCAGCAGCGCAGGACTAGCGGCCGGGGCTTACGAGCAGTACTTC. Residues: CASSAGLAAGAYEQYF. The full variable domain, in which reference TRBV9 and TRBJ2-7 provide the parts outside the CDR3, is DSGVTQTPKHLITATGQRVTLRCSPRSGDLSVYWYQQSLDQGLQFLIQYYNGEERAKGNILERFSAQQFPDLHSELNLSSLELGDSALYFCASSAGLAAGAYEQYFGPGTRLTVT.

For this clone: A much larger clonotype is one base distant, so this may be a read error. V is TRBV27 and J is TRBJ2-3; 7 nucleotides align to TRBD2. V lost 2 bases to trimming and J lost 4 bases; unmatched junction nucleotides: 0. CDR1 and CDR2 from the germline V gene are MNHEY and SMNVEV (reference sequence). This CDR3 has 13 amino acids. The CDR3 loop is CASSLAGADTQYF. The CDR3 nucleotides are TGTGCCAGCAGTTTAGCGGGAGCAGATACGCAGTATTTT.